Below are 30 T cell receptor beta chains sequenced from a single sample in a study of tumor-infiltrating lymphocytes in glioblastoma multiforme. Three nested ARM-PCR rounds with V-beta and C-beta primers built TCRB libraries. TCRdb re-called the multiplex PCR reads with MiXCR, one entry per CDR3 protein. The table lists about 10,000 distinct CDR3 sequences, roughly 65% of them singletons. The specimen sequenced was brain tumor tissue. The origin of the receptors is a male donor with glioblastoma.

Comments on this clonotype: Its ends do not fully match the called genes, so a read error is possible. The chain couples TRBV6-1 to TRBJ2-1; D is unresolved. The CDR3 is made up of 15 amino acids. From germline, CDR1 is MNHNS and CDR2 SASEGT. CDR3 loop: CASSEEVVTYNEQFF. The CDR3 DNA follows: TGTGCCAGCAGCGAAGAAGTCGTAACGTACAATGAGCAGTTCTTC.

As to this clonotype: A read error is likely, as this CDR3 ends without the conserved phenylalanine or tryptophan. The limits of the CDR3 on the DNA are not certain, so only TCRdb's listed CDR3 is given. CDR3 amino acids: CNVGTSSYEQYL. The rearrangement joins TRBV29-1 to TRBJ2-7; the DNA was not compared with TRBD2, the D call given in the table. Germline V lookup: CDR1 SQVTM, CDR2 ANQGSEA. The CDR3 is 12 residues long, counting both termini.

This clonotype came up once. The chain employs TRBV11-2 and TRBJ2-3, with D possibly TRBD2 on 7 matching bases. V shed 3 bases and J shed 8 bases, with 15 bases lying between them. The CDR3 runs to 14 residues. Germline CDR1 SGHAT, CDR2 FQNNGV. The CDR3 is CASSLGLGGGTQYF. The CDR3 bases are TGTGCCAGCAGCTTGGGTCTAGGGGGGGGTACGCAGTATTTT.

V and J are TRBV10-3 and TRBJ2-3; tentative D call: TRBD2 (5 bases). V lost 5 bases and J 0 bases, leaving 15 bases between the germline ends. Germline CDR1 ENHRY, CDR2 SYGVKD. The CDR3 is made up of 16 amino acids. The CDR3 nucleotides are TGTGCCATCAGTAGAGGACTCCACCTTAGCACAGATACGCAGTATTTT. Translating it yields CAISRGLHLSTDTQYF.

On this clonotype itself: The CDR3 does not close with the conserved phenylalanine or tryptophan, likely indicating a read error. J is TRBJ2-5 and V is TRBV6-1; D is uncertain. CDR1 and CDR2 from the germline V gene are MNHNS and SASEGT. The CDR3 is 15 residues long. The V end lost 5 bases, the J end lost 4 bases, and 17 bases lay between the germline ends. DNA of the CDR3: TGTGCCAGCAGTAAAACCCCCCAACGTCGAGAGACCCAGTACTCC. It is translated as CASSKTPQRRETQYS.

On this clonotype itself: At one end, the junction sequence differs from germline, possibly due to a read error. The chain joins TRBV29-1 to TRBJ1-6; 7 nucleotides match TRBD1. The CDR3 is made up of 13 amino acids. Germline V gene data show CDR1 as SQVTM and CDR2 as ANQGSEA. CDR3 protein: CSVARDRESFLHF. CDR3 nucleotides: TGTAGCGTTGCCAGGGACAGAGAATCATTCCTCCACTTT.

The chain carries TRBV5-4 and TRBJ1-4; 9 bases line up with TRBD1. This CDR3 is 15 amino acids long. Germline lookup yields CDR1 SGHNT and CDR2 YYREEE (reference sequence). Unmatched junction bases numbered 6, after V lost 2 bases and J lost 7 bases. The CDR3 region is CASSFGTGRSEKLFF. CDR3 coding DNA: TGTGCCAGCAGCTTTGGGACAGGGAGAAGTGAAAAACTGTTTTTT.

This clonotype was seen a handful of times. It may be a read error: a sequence one base away is much more abundant. The chain combines TRBV28 with TRBJ1-6, with 9 bases lining up with TRBD1. After removal of 6 bases from V and 9 bases from J, the junction contained 6 bases not matched to a gene. The CDR3 consists of 14 residues. Germline values: CDR1 MDHEN, CDR2 SYDVKM. The CDR3 region has the DNA TGTGCCAGCAGGGGACAGGGCACTAGTTCACCCCTCCACTTT. Translation: CASRGQGTSSPLHF.

With respect to this clonotype: This CDR3 fails to terminate in the conserved phenylalanine or tryptophan, so it likely reflects a read error. The genes are TRBV20-1 and TRBJ2-4; 8 nucleotides align to TRBD1. CDR1 is DFQATT and CDR2 is SNEGSKA in the germline V gene (reference sequence). The CDR3 loop spans 19 amino acids. CDR3 sequence (DNA): TGCAGTGCTAGAGACCCGGACAGGGAGATTCGGAAAGCCGAAAACATTCAGTACTAC. Translated, it gives CSARDPDREIRKAENIQYY.

This clonotype was recorded at least ten times. The chain carries TRBV9 and TRBJ2-2; TRBD2 agrees at 7 bases. The CDR3 is 16 amino acids. Germline V CDR1 and CDR2: SGDLS, YYNGEE. The V segment lost 0 bases and the J segment 4 bases; nucleotides outside the gene matches: 6. CDR3 nucleotide sequence: TGTGCCAGCAGCGTAGAGTGGTCGGGAGGCACCGGGGAGCTGTTTTTT. Protein product: CASSVEWSGGTGELFF.

This clonotype was seen just once. One end of the junction does not line up with germline, which may come from a read error. The chain joins TRBV4-1 to TRBJ2-3; a weak D match, TRBD2 (5 bases). The CDR3 sequence is 15 residues long. Germline CDR1 MGHRA, CDR2 YSYEKL. Here the CDR3 reads CACSQGKRSTDTQYF. CDR3 DNA: TGCGCCTGCAGCCAAGGTAAGCGGAGCACAGATACGCAGTATTTT.

To note about this clonotype: Germline and junction disagree at one end, which may indicate a read error. CDR3 protein: CASSYSFQNTEAPF. CDR3 bases: TGTGCCAGCAGTTACTCGTTCCAGAACACTGAAGCTCCCTTT. This chain connects TRBV6-5 to TRBJ1-1; D is uncertain. There are 14 residues in the CDR3. CDR1 and CDR2 from the germline V gene are MNHEY and SVGAGI.

The chain has TRBV28 and TRBJ1-3, with D unresolved. The germline V and J ends were trimmed by 6 bases and 13 bases, with 28 bases remaining between them. The CDR3 covers 16 residues. CDR1 MDHEN and CDR2 SYDVKM come from the germline V gene. The CDR3 DNA sequence: TGTGCCAGCAGCCTAAACCCAAGCCTCTCTGGAAACATTATATATTTT. Its translation is CASSLNPSLSGNIIYF.

A note on this clonotype: Compared with germline, one end of the junction differs, possibly owing to a read error. The J gene is TRBJ1-5, the V gene TRBV4-2, with TRBD1 matching 8 bases. Germline-derived CDR1 and CDR2 are LGHNA and YNFKEQ. The CDR3 has 18 amino acids. Here the CDR3 DNA reads TGTGCCAGCAGCCTAGATGGGTCGGACAGGGAGATCGGCCAGCCTCAGCATTTT. This sequence encodes CASSLDGSDREIGQPQHF.

This clonotype was detected many times. Here the CDR3 DNA reads TGCGCCAGCAGCCATTCAACAGCGAGTAATGAAAAACTGTTTTTT. It encodes CASSHSTASNEKLFF. The rearrangement joins TRBV4-3 to TRBJ1-4, with D hard to call. CDR3 length: 15 residues. CDR1 and CDR2 (germline): LGHNA, YSLEER. V lost 3 bases, J lost 4 bases, and 12 bases lay in between.

This rearrangement joins TRBV11-2 to TRBJ2-3, with 11 positions matching TRBD2. The length of the CDR3 is 14 residues. Per germline, CDR1 SGHAT and CDR2 FQNNGV. This CDR3 is CSSSLLAGADTQYF. CDR3 sequence (DNA): TGTTCGAGCAGCTTACTAGCGGGGGCGGATACGCAGTATTTT. The variable domain in full, with the rest retrieved from reference TRBV11-2 and TRBJ2-3, is EAGVAQSPRYKIIEKRQSVAFWCNPISGHATLYWYQQILGQGPKLLIQFQNNGVVDDSQLPKDRFSAERLKGVDSTLKIQPAKLEDSAVYLCSSSLLAGADTQYFGPGTRLTVL.

In regard to this clonotype: An end of the junction does not agree with germline; a read error may underlie this. CDR3 loop: CASSQESETEASF. The CDR3 nucleotides read TGTGCTAGCAGCCAAGAGTCAGAAACTGAAGCTTCCTTT. The chain links TRBV4-2 to TRBJ1-1; the D is unclear. The CDR3 has 13 amino acids. Germline V gene sequence: CDR1 LGHNA, CDR2 YNFKEQ.

Only a few counts were recorded for this clonotype. At one end, the junction sequence differs from germline, possibly due to a read error. The chain couples TRBV4-1 to TRBJ1-2; 7 nucleotides match TRBD1. CDR1 and CDR2 (germline): MGHRA, YSYEKL. The CDR3 runs 16 residues. Here the CDR3 DNA reads TGCGCCAGCAGCCAAAATCGATACAGGGGAAGCTATGGCTACACCTTT. It codes for CASSQNRYRGSYGYTF.

By share, this clonotype ranks as medium-sized. The rearrangement links TRBV10-3 to TRBJ2-5; D might be TRBD1 (6 bases). Trimming left V 2 bases short and J 1 base short, with 17 bases between. The V gene's germline CDR1 is ENHRY and CDR2 SYGVKD. The CDR3 sequence is 17 residues long. The CDR3 here is CAISEIVGRGAQETQYF. The CDR3 DNA follows: TGTGCCATCAGTGAGATTGTAGGCAGGGGTGCCCAAGAGACCCAGTACTTC.

Concerning this clonotype: Since the CDR3 does not end with the conserved phenylalanine or tryptophan, this likely comes from a read error. The genes are TRBV10-3 and TRBJ2-7, with 7 bases fitting TRBD1. Germline V lookup: CDR1 ENHRY, CDR2 SYGVKD. This CDR3 comprises 12 residues. Here the CDR3 DNA reads TGTGTCATCAGTGAGCCGGGACAGGAGCAGTACCTC. It encodes CVISEPGQEQYL.

About this clonotype: A read error may account for a junction end that differs from germline. V gene TRBV28 combines with J gene TRBJ2-7; tentatively, D is TRBD2 (5 bases). The CDR3 loop spans 11 amino acids. Germline lookup yields CDR1 MDHEN and CDR2 SYDVKM. As DNA, the CDR3 is TGTGTCAGCGGAAGAAACTACGAGCAGTACTTC. Its translation: CVSGRNYEQYF.

Sample share makes this clonotype medium-sized. The rearrangement links TRBV4-1 to TRBJ1-5; D gene ambiguous. V dropped 1 base and J dropped 4 bases, with 20 bases sitting between them. The CDR3 sequence is 18 residues long. Germline V lookup: CDR1 MGHRA, CDR2 YSYEKL. The CDR3 here is CASSQGLLSRSGNQPQHF. In DNA form, the CDR3 reads TGCGCCAGCAGCCAAGGGTTGCTCAGTAGGTCTGGTAATCAGCCCCAGCATTTT.

The chain carries TRBV20-1 and TRBJ2-7; 11 bases line up with TRBD2. The CDR3 is 14 residues long. Germline assignment: CDR1 DFQATT and CDR2 SNEGSKA (reference sequence). V shed 6 bases and J 0 bases; nucleotides not matched to a gene: 4. The CDR3 coding sequence is TGCAGTGCGTTACTAGCGGGGGCCTCCTACGAGCAGTACTTC. This sequence encodes CSALLAGASYEQYF.

As regards this clonotype: A much larger clone sits a single nucleotide away, making a read error possible. The genes are TRBV4-1 and TRBJ2-7; D possibly matches TRBD1 or TRBD2 (5 bases each). V was clipped by 4 bases and J by 3 bases, with 13 bases between them. The germline V gene has CDR1 MGHRA and CDR2 YSYEKL. The CDR3 length is 14 residues. This chain's CDR3 is CASSPGRGSYEQYF. CDR3 in DNA: TGCGCCAGCAGCCCCGGACGGGGCAGCTACGAGCAGTACTTC.

The rearrangement joins TRBV2 to TRBJ2-3; 14 bases are a match to TRBD2. Germline V gene lookup returns CDR1 SNHLY and CDR2 FYNNEI. V lost 4 bases, J lost 4 bases, and 13 bases stayed unmatched. The CDR3 has 19 amino acids. The CDR3 DNA follows: TGTGCCAGCAGTGTTGACCCAGGGACTAGCGGGAGTGGTCCAGATACGCAGTATTTT. Protein: CASSVDPGTSGSGPDTQYF.

This chain uses TRBV6-6 with TRBJ2-7, with TRBD1 matching 10 bases. After removal of 0 bases from V and 5 bases from J, the junction contained 13 bases not matched to a gene. CDR1 and CDR2 (germline): MNHNY, SVGAGI (reference sequence). CDR3 length equals 18 residues. The CDR3 DNA is TGTGCCAGCAGTTACTCGAGGAACCCGGGACAGGGGTCCGACGAGCAGTACTTC. Translating gives CASSYSRNPGQGSDEQYF.

The V and J genes are TRBV10-2 and TRBJ2-1; TRBD2 aligns across 10 bases. This CDR3 comprises 14 residues. Germline-derived CDR1 and CDR2 are WSHSY and SAAADI. Germline trimming cut 8 bases from V and 1 base from J; bases unmatched to any gene: 2. The CDR3 spells CASSSGSSYNEQFF. The CDR3, as DNA: TGCGCCAGCTCTAGCGGGAGTTCCTACAATGAGCAGTTCTTC.

This clonotype appeared many times. The gene calls are TRBV7-9 and TRBJ2-7; D perhaps matches TRBD1 (5 bases). This CDR3 is built from 13 residues. Trimming left V 8 bases short and J 3 bases short, with 14 bases between. Germline V gene sequence: CDR1 SEHNR, CDR2 FQNEAQ (reference sequence). The CDR3 nucleotides are TGTGCCAGCGGAAGGACATCAGGCTACGAGCAGTACTTC. Encoded protein: CASGRTSGYEQYF.

With respect to this clonotype: A read error may produce the germline difference seen at one junction end. The V call is TRBV4-1, the J call TRBJ2-7, with D tentatively TRBD1 (6 bases). This CDR3 region has 13 residues. Looked up from germline, CDR1 is MGHRA and CDR2 is YSYEKL. The CDR3 is CDSGRQGRGEQYF. The CDR3 DNA is TGCGACAGCGGCAGGCAGGGTAGGGGGGAGCAGTACTTC.

Of note for this clonotype: No conserved phenylalanine or tryptophan is present at the end of the CDR3, so a read error is the likely explanation. The rearrangement links TRBV5-1 to TRBJ2-2, with a weak D call TRBD1 (6 bases). Germline V gene sequence: CDR1 SGHRS, CDR2 YFSETQ. The CDR3 loop spans 13 amino acids. CDR3 residues: CASSLTGIGDLFI. CDR3 in DNA: TGCGCCAGCAGCTTGACAGGGATCGGGGACCTGTTTATT.